These 14 T cell receptor beta chains originate from one sample sequenced in a study of blood T cell repertoires in COVID-19. This table comes from immunoSEQ multiplex PCR, and its TCRdb copy is limited to in-frame clones, with some not included. This table has fewer than 200,000 clones, about 84% appearing once. The sample comprised peripheral blood. These receptors were obtained from a human donor in a cohort sampled during active COVID-19.

This clone was detected only once. J is TRBJ1-6 and V is TRBV5-1, with D possibly TRBD1 on 6 matching bases. The CDR3 totals 17 residues. Germline V gene data show CDR1 as SGHRS and CDR2 as YFSETQ. Trimming left V 4 bases short and J 0 bases short, with 14 bases between. In DNA form, the CDR3 reads TGCGCCAGCAGCCCGACAGGTTTAAGCTCCTATAATTCACCCCTCCACTTT. Amino acids: CASSPTGLSSYNSPLHF.

As DNA, the CDR3 is TGTGCCAGCAGCTTGTTGGAGGCAGATGGAAACACCATATATTTT. Its translation: CASSLLEADGNTIYF. This chain connects TRBV5-5 to TRBJ1-3; D call uncertain. The CDR3 has 15 residues. V lost 1 base and J 3 bases, leaving 11 bases between the germline ends. Per germline, CDR1 SGHKS and CDR2 YYEKEE (reference sequence).

The chain has TRBV5-1 and TRBJ2-1; 14 bases match TRBD2. Germline V gene data show CDR1 as SGHRS and CDR2 as YFSETQ. V shed 4 bases, J shed 5 bases, and the junction held 5 bases outside the gene matches. This CDR3 contains 16 residues. The CDR3 here is CASSGGLAGEDNEQFF. The CDR3 DNA follows: TGCGCCAGCAGCGGGGGACTAGCGGGGGAGGACAATGAGCAGTTCTTC.

This clone showed up just a few times. The chain has TRBV7-2 and TRBJ2-7; TRBD1 might be the D (5 bases). The V gene's germline CDR1 is SGHTA and CDR2 FQGNSA. CDR3 size: 13 residues. V lost 0 bases and J lost 6, with 9 bases in between. The CDR3 loop reads CASSLAGPFEQYF. CDR3 coding DNA: TGTGCCAGCAGCTTAGCGGGGCCCTTCGAGCAGTACTTC.

This clone has only a few counts. The J gene is TRBJ1-5, the V gene TRBV11-2; 8 bases map to TRBD1. Germline V gives CDR1 SGHAT, CDR2 FQNNGV. CDR3 size: 16 residues. V was clipped by 9 bases and J by 1 base; unmatched bases: 11. CDR3 in amino acids: CASTLTGGESNQPQHF. The CDR3 coding sequence is TGTGCCAGTACACTTACAGGGGGTGAAAGCAATCAGCCCCAGCATTTT.

V gene TRBV9 combines with J gene TRBJ1-2; TRBD1 matches at 9 bases. Germline CDR1 is SGDLS and CDR2 is YYNGEE. The V segment lost 3 bases and the J segment 0 bases; nucleotides outside the gene matches: 6. The CDR3 runs 16 residues. The CDR3 sequence is CASSGPDRGANYGYTF. The CDR3 DNA reads TGTGCCAGCAGCGGACCGGACAGGGGAGCTAACTATGGCTACACCTTC.

J is TRBJ1-1 and V is TRBV30; 8 nucleotides align to TRBD1. This CDR3 contains 15 residues. Trimming cost V 1 base and J 0 bases; bases outside gene matches: 4. Per the germline V gene, CDR1 is GTSNPN and CDR2 is SVGIG (reference sequence). CDR3 DNA sequence: TGTGCCTGGAGTGAGAACAGGGGGTTGAACACTGAAGCTTTCTTT. It codes for CAWSENRGLNTEAFF.

The chain recombines TRBV6-5 with TRBJ1-2; 7 bases are a match to TRBD1. The CDR3 is 14 residues long. Germline loops: CDR1 MNHEY, CDR2 SVGAGI. V gave up 7 bases and J gave up 4 bases; unmatched junction bases: 9. The CDR3 region is CASNPDRTSYGYTF. The CDR3 DNA is TGTGCCAGCAACCCGGACAGGACCAGCTATGGCTACACCTTC.

CDR3 nucleotide sequence: TGCGCCAGCCAGAGGACAGGGGCAAACACTGAAGCTTTCTTT. This sequence encodes CASQRTGANTEAFF. The chain combines TRBV5-1 with TRBJ1-1; TRBD1 matches 9 bases. The trim removed 7 bases at V and 2 bases at J, leaving 6 bases unmatched. This CDR3 contains 14 residues. In germline, CDR1 is SGHRS, CDR2 YFSETQ.

The V and J genes are TRBV3-1 (or the pseudogene TRBV3-2) and TRBJ1-6; 9 bases align to TRBD1. CDR1 is LGHDT and CDR2 is YNNKEL in the germline V gene (reference sequence). Losses at the gene ends were 5 bases for V and 7 bases for J; bases not matched to a gene: 6. The CDR3 runs 15 residues. The CDR3 is CASSKTGTGNSPLHF. CDR3 nucleotide sequence: TGTGCCAGCAGCAAAACCGGGACAGGGAATTCACCCCTCCACTTT.

This chain joins TRBV25-1 and TRBJ2-2, with 9 positions matching TRBD1. Germline V CDR1 and CDR2: MGHDK, SYGVNS. This CDR3 region has 13 residues. The CDR3 nucleotides are TGTGCAACCGGGACAGGGTTTACCGGGGAGCTGTTTTTT. Protein: CATGTGFTGELFF.

This clone appeared a single time. The chain combines TRBV29-1 with TRBJ2-7, with TRBD1 identical over 7 bases. The CDR3 contains 14 residues. Per germline, CDR1 SQVTM and CDR2 ANQGSEA. The V segment lost 3 bases and the J segment 6 bases; nucleotides outside the gene matches: 11. The CDR3 DNA follows: TGCAGCGTTGAGGAAGGGGGCTCAGCTGGCGAGCAGTACTTC. This sequence encodes CSVEEGGSAGEQYF.

The V call is TRBV12-3 or TRBV12-4, the J call TRBJ1-1, with unresolved D. The CDR3 covers 11 residues. V lost 8 bases and J 6 bases, leaving 10 bases between the germline ends. CDR3 sequence (DNA): TGTGCCAGCCTTTACGGGGCTGAAGCTTTCTTT. This sequence encodes CASLYGAEAFF.

The chain recombines TRBV13 with TRBJ2-2, with D hard to call. This CDR3 has 15 amino acids. Germline V gene lookup returns CDR1 PRHDT and CDR2 FYEKMQ (reference sequence). V was cut by 1 base and J by 1 base, with 7 bases left in between. CDR3 coding DNA: TGTGCCAGCAGCTTAGTCGGAGAGAACACCGGGGAGCTGTTTTTT. Amino acids: CASSLVGENTGELFF.